The rows below give T cell receptor beta chains drawn from one sample of a study of T cell changes during pregnancy in multiple sclerosis. Assay used: immunoSEQ multiplex PCR; TCRdb lists only in-frame clones, some missing. The sample lists around 56,000 clones, 75% to 95% occurring once. The specimen comprised peripheral blood, sampled in the first trimester of pregnancy. Source of these receptors: a female donor in good health, enrolled as a control in a pregnancy study. Each CDR3 is given with its conserved first and last residue. Each record gives: CDR3 DNA, CDR3 protein, CDR3 length, clone size, D gene, J gene, V gene. The D gene is left open where the match is weak. Size tells how often a clone was seen (once, few, many) or the class of an expanded clone, and some rows leave it out.

TGTGCCAGCAGCGTAGTAACCGGACAGATCTACGAGCAGTACTTC | CASSVVTGQIYEQYF | 15 | NA | NA | TRBJ2-7 | TRBV9
TGCGCCAGCAGCCAAGCCGGGACAGGGGGTCAGCCCCAGCATTTT | CASSQAGTGGQPQHF | 15 | NA | TRBD1 | TRBJ1-5 | TRBV4-1
TGTGCCAGCAGTGAAGAGGGGGGGAGGGCCGGAGATACGCAGTATTTT | CASSEEGGRAGDTQYF | 16 | NA | NA | TRBJ2-3 | TRBV6-1
TGTGCCAGCAGTGACTCGGGGCAGGAGTACAATGAGCAGTTCTTC | CASSDSGQEYNEQFF | 15 | NA | NA | TRBJ2-1 | TRBV6-4
TGTGCCAGCTCGGCCGCGGGCACTGAAGCTTTCTTT | CASSAAGTEAFF | 12 | NA | NA | TRBJ1-1 | TRBV11-1
TGTGCCAGCAGTTTCAGGGGGCGCCGGGGGAACACTGAAGCTTTCTTT | CASSFRGRRGNTEAFF | 16 | NA | TRBD1 | TRBJ1-1 | TRBV6-5
TGCGCCAGCAGTCCTACCGGGACACCTTACAATGAGCAGTTCTTC | CASSPTGTPYNEQFF | 15 | once | NA | TRBJ2-1 | TRBV5-1
TGCGCCAGCTCTTCCCCTCTCGGACAGGGGGCCCGGGTGGACTATGGCTACACCTTC | CASSSPLGQGARVDYGYTF | 19 | once | TRBD1 | TRBJ1-2 | TRBV4-1
TGTGCCAGCAGCTTCGACAGATCCTACGAGCAGTACTTC | CASSFDRSYEQYF | 13 | NA | NA | TRBJ2-7 | TRBV5-4
TGTGCCAGCAGCTTAGGGCAGTTCTACGAGCAGTACTTC | CASSLGQFYEQYF | 13 | NA | NA | TRBJ2-7 | TRBV7-2
TGTGCCACCAGCAGAAAAATGACATCGGACTACGAGCAGTACTTC | CATSRKMTSDYEQYF | 15 | NA | NA | TRBJ2-7 | TRBV15
TGTGCCAGCAGCTTGATGAGGCAGGGCACCGGGGAGCTGTTTTTT | CASSLMRQGTGELFF | 15 | NA | NA | TRBJ2-2 | TRBV7-9
TGTGCCAGCAGCCCGAGGGCGGCCTGGGGCTACGAGCAGTACTTC | CASSPRAAWGYEQYF | 15 | NA | NA | TRBJ2-7 | TRBV11-2
TGTGCCAGCAGTTGGGGAGTGGTAGAGCAGTTCTTC | CASSWGVVEQFF | 12 | NA | NA | TRBJ2-1 | TRBV28
TGTGCCAGCAGCTTAGGCACGGGAGGAGGGGGTAGCACAGATACGCAGTATTTT | CASSLGTGGGGSTDTQYF | 18 | NA | NA | TRBJ2-3 | TRBV7-9
TGTGCCAGCTCCGGGTCCCCCGTGAGAACAACTAATGAAAAACTGTTTTTT | CASSGSPVRTTNEKLFF | 17 | NA | NA | TRBJ1-4 | TRBV4-2
TGTGCCAGCAGCGTAGCGGGGGTAAACACCGGGGAGCTGTTTTTT | CASSVAGVNTGELFF | 15 | NA | NA | TRBJ2-2 | TRBV9